The next 13 T cell receptor beta chains were all read from a single sample in a study of patients and donors after allogeneic stem cell transplantation. TCRdb ran MiXCR on the RT-PCR reads and lists one entry per CDR3 protein. The sample lists some 150,000 distinct CDR3 sequences; about a third were seen once. Sequencing input: blood, either unsorted or a sorted T cell fraction (not recorded which). Every receptor here comes from a human donor who was either an allogeneic HSCT recipient or a stem cell or donor lymphocyte infusion donor (not recorded which). It is not recorded whose cells these are; they may come from a transplant donor.

V gene TRBV7-9 combines with J gene TRBJ1-2; D gene ambiguous. CDR3 length equals 13 residues. The germline gives CDR1 SEHNR, CDR2 FQNEAQ (reference sequence). Trimming took off 3 bases at V and 6 bases at J, with 11 bases between the two ends. The DNA of the CDR3 is TGTGCCAGCAGCTTTTTGAGAGGCGATGGCTACACCTTC. Its protein is CASSFLRGDGYTF.

The chain combines TRBV12-3 or TRBV12-4 with TRBJ2-1; 8 bases map to TRBD2. Unmatched junction bases numbered 7, after V lost 5 bases and J lost 7 bases. The CDR3 loop spans 14 amino acids. In DNA, the CDR3 is TGTGCCAGCAGTCCGCGGACTAGCCAAAATGAGCAGTTCTTC. Its translation: CASSPRTSQNEQFF.

The J gene is TRBJ1-6, the V gene TRBV2, with 9 bases fitting TRBD1. The junction had 8 bases not matched to a gene; V was cut back by 6 bases and J by 5 bases. Germline CDR1 reads SNHLY; CDR2 reads FYNNEI. The CDR3 consists of 16 residues. CDR3 sequence reads: CASRVDRGAHNSPLHF. CDR3 nucleotides: TGTGCCAGCAGGGTCGACAGGGGGGCACATAATTCACCCCTCCACTTT.

This clonotype was counted between two and nine times. V is TRBV6-2 or TRBV6-3 and J is TRBJ2-7, with D perhaps matching TRBD2 (6 bases). V lost 8 bases, J lost 0 bases, and 11 bases lay in between. Germline CDR1 is MNHEY and CDR2 is SVGEGT. The CDR3 is 13 amino acids. CDR3: CASGNGGSYEQYF. CDR3 nucleotides: TGTGCCAGCGGCAACGGGGGCTCCTACGAGCAGTACTTC.

The chain joins TRBV29-1 to TRBJ2-3; D uncertain. Germline V gives CDR1 SQVTM, CDR2 ANQGSEA. CDR3 length: 14 amino acids. The ends were cut back, 2 bases at V and 2 bases at J, with 11 bases in the middle. As DNA, the CDR3 is TGCAGCGTTGAAACTTCTTTTATCACAGATACGCAGTATTTT. Its translation: CSVETSFITDTQYF.

The J gene is TRBJ2-1, the V gene TRBV15; D gene ambiguous. CDR1 and CDR2 (germline): LNHNV, YYDKDF (reference sequence). Trimming cost V 0 bases and J 3 bases, with 9 bases left between them. This CDR3 is 15 amino acids long. DNA of the CDR3: TGTGCCACCAGCAGAGAGGGCGGTTACTACAATGAGCAGTTCTTC. This sequence encodes CATSREGGYYNEQFF.

The chain joins TRBV7-2 to TRBJ2-2; D unresolved. Germline V gene sequence: CDR1 SGHTA, CDR2 FQGNSA. Trimming removed 5 bases at V and 10 bases at J, with 14 bases between. This CDR3 comprises 13 residues. CDR3 nucleotide sequence: TGTGCCAGCAGCCCCTTAAGGGTACAGGAGCTGTTTTTT. Translation: CASSPLRVQELFF.

The J gene is TRBJ2-5, the V gene TRBV9, with TRBD2 matching 7 bases. Germline V gene lookup returns CDR1 SGDLS and CDR2 YYNGEE. The J segment lost 3 bases and the V segment lost 2 bases, leaving 13 bases of the junction unmatched. The CDR3 totals 17 residues. CDR3 amino acids: CASSVGIMSSGEETQYF. CDR3 DNA: TGTGCCAGCAGCGTGGGAATTATGTCAAGCGGGGAAGAGACCCAGTACTTC.

J is TRBJ1-5 and V is TRBV7-6; perhaps TRBD1 as D (5 bases). Germline loops: CDR1 SGHVS, CDR2 FNYEAQ. V lost 1 base and J lost 0, with 10 bases in between. The CDR3 spans 16 residues. The CDR3 DNA follows: TGTGCCAGCAGCTTAGGGACACCAAATAGCAATCAGCCCCAGCATTTT. Translated, it gives CASSLGTPNSNQPQHF. Variable domain in full (rest from reference TRBV7-6 and TRBJ1-5): GAGVSQSPRYKVTKRGQDVALRCDPISGHVSLYWYRQALGQGPEFLTYFNYEAQQDKSGLPNDRFSAERPEGSISTLTIQRTEQRDSAMYRCASSLGTPNSNQPQHFGDGTRLSIL.

The gene calls are TRBV12-3 or TRBV12-4 and TRBJ2-3; the match to TRBD2 covers 11 bases. The CDR3 is 14 amino acids. V gave up 3 bases and J gave up 14 bases; unmatched junction bases: 10. CDR3 coding DNA: TGTGCCAGCAGTTTGGGGACTAGCGGAGGGGCCCGGTATTTT. Translated: CASSLGTSGGARYF.

Only a few counts were recorded for this clonotype. This sequence joins TRBV7-6 and TRBJ2-7, with D unclear. The CDR3 has 12 residues. Trimming left V 5 bases short and J 3 bases short, with 8 bases between. CDR1 is SGHVS, CDR2 FNYEAQ, per germline. CDR3: CASSADGYEQYV. Here the CDR3 DNA reads TGTGCCAGCAGCGCTGACGGCTACGAGCAGTACGTC.

The chain links TRBV28 to TRBJ2-5, with 7 nucleotides matching TRBD1. V lost 3 bases, J lost 6 bases, and 10 bases stayed unmatched. The germline CDR1 and CDR2 sequences are MDHEN and SYDVKM. The CDR3 runs 15 residues. The CDR3 sequence is CASSFFDRVGKTQYF. The DNA for the CDR3 is TGTGCCAGCAGTTTCTTCGACAGGGTAGGCAAGACCCAGTACTTC.

This chain uses TRBV29-1 with TRBJ2-3, with D uncertain. The CDR3 contains 13 residues. Trimming took 4 bases from V and 1 from J, leaving 9 bases between them. Per germline, CDR1 SQVTM and CDR2 ANQGSEA. The CDR3: CSVAQAGTDTQYF. The CDR3 DNA follows: TGCAGCGTTGCCCAGGCGGGCACAGATACGCAGTATTTT.